A single T cell receptor beta chain is shown here with its context. Within the sample, other DNA sequences also encode this same CDR3. The sample belongs to a study of shared clonotypes between healthy human individuals. Libraries were prepared by immunoSEQ multiplex PCR; TCRdb keeps only in-frame clonotypes and omits some of them. The table records 2 million to 2.5 million clones, over 85% of them present only once. V lost 5 bases, J lost 4 bases, and 8 bases lay in between. The germline gives CDR1 SNHLY, CDR2 FYNNEI. There are 12 residues in the CDR3. The V call is TRBV2, the J call TRBJ2-5; D gene ambiguous. The material sequenced was naive CD4+ T cells from PBMCs. Described subset: CD45RA+ positively selected. The sequence came from a man younger than 35 in good health. Some clones in this sample may be carry-over from other donors' samples. CDR3 residues: CASSPGGETQYF. Here the CDR3 DNA reads TGTGCCAGCAGTCCAGGTGGAGAGACCCAGTACTTC.